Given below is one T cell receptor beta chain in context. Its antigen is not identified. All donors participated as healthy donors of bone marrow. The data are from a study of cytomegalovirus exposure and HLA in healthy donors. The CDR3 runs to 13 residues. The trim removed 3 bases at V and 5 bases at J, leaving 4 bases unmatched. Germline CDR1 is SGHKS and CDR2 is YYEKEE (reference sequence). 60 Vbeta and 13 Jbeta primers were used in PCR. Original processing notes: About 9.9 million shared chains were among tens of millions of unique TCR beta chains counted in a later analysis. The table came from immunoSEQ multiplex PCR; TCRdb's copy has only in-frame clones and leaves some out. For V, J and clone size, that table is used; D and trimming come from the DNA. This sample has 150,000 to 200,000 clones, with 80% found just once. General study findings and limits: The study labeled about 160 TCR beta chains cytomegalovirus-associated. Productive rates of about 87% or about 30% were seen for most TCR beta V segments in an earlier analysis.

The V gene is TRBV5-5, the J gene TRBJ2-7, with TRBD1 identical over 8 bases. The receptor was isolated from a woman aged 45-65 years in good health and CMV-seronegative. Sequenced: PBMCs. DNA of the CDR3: TGTGCCAGCAGCTGGTGGGACAGGAACGAGCAGTACTTC. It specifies CASSWWDRNEQYF.